In its sample, the clone carrying this TCR beta chain was seen many times. This record comes from a study of early T cells in non-severe SARS-CoV-2 infection. Across the study: Sequencing was performed on bulk RNA from unsorted whole blood, leaving chains unpaired.

The CDR3 loop spans 12 amino acids. CDR1 is SGHAT and CDR2 is FQNNGV in the germline V gene. Trimming cost V 5 bases and J 3 bases, with 8 bases left between them. TCRdb fed the 5' RACE reads into MiXCR, producing one record per CDR3 protein. Of fewer than 100,000 distinct CDR3 sequences in the sample, around 10% are singletons; the top ten hold around 4.7%. The clonotype was recovered from an adult who was a healthcare worker with PCR-confirmed SARS-CoV-2 infection or an uninfected control (not recorded which). The V gene is TRBV11-2, the J gene TRBJ2-7, with D tentatively TRBD1 (5 bases). Sequences were obtained from whole blood. CDR3 DNA sequence: TGTGCCAGCAGCCGAGACAGCTACGAGCAGTACTTC. Its protein is CASSRDSYEQYF.